Listed below are T cell receptor beta chains from one sample, sequenced in a study of blood T cell repertoires in COVID-19. The method was immunoSEQ multiplex PCR; TCRdb's version includes in-frame clones alone and lacks a portion of them. The sample yields 200,000 to 250,000 clones, 87% seen once. What was sequenced was peripheral blood. Receptors originate from a woman aged 18-35 years who had recovered from COVID-19. Both conserved end residues are part of each CDR3. Fields, in order: J gene, clone size, V gene, D gene, CDR3 protein, CDR3 DNA. The D gene is left open where the match is weak. The size of a clone is reported for some rows only, either as once, few or many, or as a class for expanded clones.

TRBJ1-2,-,TRBV6-5,-,CASSYGGGYTF,TGTGCCAGCAGTTACGGAGGGGGCTACACCTTC
TRBJ2-1,-,TRBV9,TRBD2,CASSVAVAGRTHDEQFF,TGTGCCAGCAGCGTAGCTGTAGCGGGAAGAACACACGATGAGCAGTTCTTC
TRBJ1-2,-,TRBV30,TRBD1,CAWSVRTGNPGYTF,TGTGCCTGGAGTGTACGGACAGGGAATCCTGGCTACACCTTC
TRBJ2-7,-,TRBV5-6,TRBD2,CASSLGLAGVEQYF,TGTGCCAGCAGCTTGGGACTAGCGGGAGTAGAGCAGTACTTC
TRBJ2-1,-,TRBV25-1,TRBD2,CASSKGLAGERQFF,TGTGCCAGCAGTAAGGGACTAGCGGGAGAGCGACAGTTCTTC
TRBJ2-3,-,TRBV27,-,CASCQYSGSTDTQYF,TGTGCCAGTTGTCAATACAGCGGGAGCACAGATACGCAGTATTTT
TRBJ2-7,-,TRBV15,TRBD1,CAMVGGAIYEQYF,TGTGCCATGGTAGGGGGCGCTATCTACGAGCAGTACTTC
TRBJ2-4,-,TRBV7-6,TRBD2,CASSFGLANIQYF,TGTGCCAGCAGCTTCGGACTAGCGAACATTCAGTACTTC
TRBJ1-2,-,TRBV7-9,TRBD1,CASSLSIRGSGYTF,TGTGCCAGCAGCCTTTCCATCAGGGGGAGTGGCTACACCTTC
TRBJ2-5,-,TRBV13,-,CASSLYQGTETQYF,TGTGCCAGCAGCTTATATCAGGGGACGGAGACCCAGTACTTC
TRBJ2-1,-,TRBV3-1/TRBV3-2,-,CASSPSQGFNEQFF,TGTGCCAGCAGCCCCTCACAGGGATTCAATGAGCAGTTCTTC
TRBJ2-3,-,TRBV10-3,TRBD2,CAIGGTSGFQGNTDTQYF,TGTGCCATCGGCGGGACTAGCGGATTCCAAGGAAACACAGATACGCAGTATTTT
TRBJ2-1,-,TRBV12-3/TRBV12-4,-,CASTFLYNEQFF,TGTGCCAGCACCTTTCTTTACAATGAGCAGTTCTTC
TRBJ2-7,-,TRBV4-1,-,CASSQEAIGGEQYF,TGCGCCAGCAGCCAAGAGGCCATTGGAGGGGAGCAGTACTTC
TRBJ2-7,once,TRBV7-9,TRBD2,CASSFGLAGGRSYEQYF,TGTGCCAGCAGCTTTGGACTAGCGGGAGGGCGGTCCTACGAGCAGTACTTC
TRBJ2-1,-,TRBV19,TRBD2,CASSIARSFVAGGVNEQFF,TGTGCCAGTAGTATAGCGCGATCCTTTGTAGCGGGAGGGGTTAATGAGCAGTTCTTC
TRBJ1-5,-,TRBV25-1,-,CASSQGRENQPQHF,TGTGCCAGCAGCCAAGGGCGGGAAAATCAGCCCCAGCATTTT
TRBJ2-1,-,TRBV27,-,CASSLGSTLYNEQFF,TGTGCCAGCAGTTTGGGGAGTACCCTTTACAATGAGCAGTTCTTC
TRBJ2-7,-,TRBV20-1,TRBD2,CSASASFGTSGGREQYF,TGCAGTGCTAGTGCATCGTTCGGGACTAGCGGGGGGCGCGAGCAGTACTTC
TRBJ1-1,once,TRBV6-5,-,CASQGSNTEAFF,TGTGCCAGTCAGGGGTCGAACACTGAAGCTTTCTTT
TRBJ1-1,-,TRBV5-4,-,CASSFGRAVTEAFF,TGTGCCAGCAGCTTCGGCAGGGCGGTTACTGAAGCTTTCTTT
TRBJ2-4,-,TRBV19,-,CASSMAPVAKNIQYF,TGTGCCAGTAGTATGGCCCCAGTGGCCAAAAACATTCAGTACTTC
TRBJ2-1,-,TRBV6-1,-,CASSEAGAYNEQFF,TGTGCCAGCAGTGAAGCGGGGGCTTACAATGAGCAGTTCTTC
TRBJ2-1,few,TRBV4-3,TRBD2,CASSHVTSGIDNEQFF,TGCGCCAGCAGCCATGTAACTAGCGGGATTGACAATGAGCAGTTCTTC
TRBJ2-2,few,TRBV18,-,CASSPVEGYTGELFF,TGTGCCAGCTCACCAGTTGAGGGATATACCGGGGAGCTGTTTTTT
TRBJ2-1,-,TRBV19,-,CASSVGTSSYNEQFF,TGTGCCAGTAGTGTCGGGACTTCGTCTTACAATGAGCAGTTCTTC
TRBJ2-1,-,TRBV13,TRBD2,CASSSQLAGVSYNEQFF,TGTGCCAGCAGCTCACAACTAGCGGGAGTATCCTACAATGAGCAGTTCTTC